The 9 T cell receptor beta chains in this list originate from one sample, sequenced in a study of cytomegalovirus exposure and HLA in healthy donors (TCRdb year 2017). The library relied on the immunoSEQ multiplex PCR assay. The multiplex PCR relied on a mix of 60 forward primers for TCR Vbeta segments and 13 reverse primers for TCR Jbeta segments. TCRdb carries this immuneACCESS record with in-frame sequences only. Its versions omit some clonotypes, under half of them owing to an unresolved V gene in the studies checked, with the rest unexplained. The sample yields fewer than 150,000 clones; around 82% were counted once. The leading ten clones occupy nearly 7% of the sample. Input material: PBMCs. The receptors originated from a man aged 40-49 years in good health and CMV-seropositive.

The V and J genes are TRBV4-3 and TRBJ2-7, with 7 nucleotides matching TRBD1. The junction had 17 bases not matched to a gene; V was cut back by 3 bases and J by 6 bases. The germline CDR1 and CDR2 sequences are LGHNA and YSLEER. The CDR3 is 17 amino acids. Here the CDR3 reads CASSQNQARQGGGEQYF. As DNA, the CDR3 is TGCGCCAGCAGCCAGAATCAGGCGAGACAGGGCGGAGGCGAGCAGTACTTC.

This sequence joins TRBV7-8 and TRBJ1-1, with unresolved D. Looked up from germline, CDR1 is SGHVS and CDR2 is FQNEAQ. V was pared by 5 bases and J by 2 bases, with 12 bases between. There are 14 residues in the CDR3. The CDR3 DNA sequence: TGTGCCAGCAGCCCGCAAAGGAGTAACACTGAAGCTTTCTTT. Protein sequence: CASSPQRSNTEAFF.

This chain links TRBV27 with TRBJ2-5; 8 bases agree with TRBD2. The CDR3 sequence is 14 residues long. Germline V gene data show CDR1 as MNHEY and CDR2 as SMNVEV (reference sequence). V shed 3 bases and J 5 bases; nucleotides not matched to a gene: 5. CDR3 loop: CASSLSLAGETQYF. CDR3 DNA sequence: TGTGCCAGCAGTTTGTCGCTAGCGGGTGAGACCCAGTACTTC.

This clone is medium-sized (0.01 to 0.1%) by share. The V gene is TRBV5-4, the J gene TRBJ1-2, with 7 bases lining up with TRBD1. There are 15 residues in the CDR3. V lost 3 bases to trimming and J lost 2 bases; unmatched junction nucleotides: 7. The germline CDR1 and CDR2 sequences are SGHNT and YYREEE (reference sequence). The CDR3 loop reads CASSWRGLGNYGYTF. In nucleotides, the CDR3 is TGTGCCAGCAGCTGGAGGGGGCTGGGGAACTATGGCTACACCTTC.

The CDR3 nucleotides read TGCAGTGCCAGCAGGGGAAATGAGCAGTTCTTC. It translates to CSASRGNEQFF. The chain joins TRBV20-1 to TRBJ2-1; D possibly corresponds to TRBD1 (6 bases). CDR3 length: 11 residues. V dropped 6 bases and J dropped 7 bases, with 10 bases sitting between them. Germline lookup yields CDR1 DFQATT and CDR2 SNEGSKA (reference sequence).

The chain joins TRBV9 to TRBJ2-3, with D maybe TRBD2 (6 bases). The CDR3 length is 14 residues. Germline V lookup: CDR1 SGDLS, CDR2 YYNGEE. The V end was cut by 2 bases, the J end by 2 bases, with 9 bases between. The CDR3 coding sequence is TGTGCCAGCAGCGTTTGGGGGGTCACAGATACGCAGTATTTT. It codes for CASSVWGVTDTQYF.

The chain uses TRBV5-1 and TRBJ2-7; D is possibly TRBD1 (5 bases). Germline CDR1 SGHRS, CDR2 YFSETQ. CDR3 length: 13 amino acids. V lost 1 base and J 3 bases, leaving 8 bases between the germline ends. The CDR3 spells CASSLSQVYEQYF. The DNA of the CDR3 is TGCGCCAGCAGCTTGTCACAGGTCTACGAGCAGTACTTC.

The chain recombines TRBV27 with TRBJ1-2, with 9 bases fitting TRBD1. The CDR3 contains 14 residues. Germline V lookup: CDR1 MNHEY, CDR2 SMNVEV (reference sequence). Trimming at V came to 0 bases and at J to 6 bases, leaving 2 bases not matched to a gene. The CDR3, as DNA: TGTGCCAGCAGTTTATCAGGGACAGGGAATGGCTACACCTTC. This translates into CASSLSGTGNGYTF.

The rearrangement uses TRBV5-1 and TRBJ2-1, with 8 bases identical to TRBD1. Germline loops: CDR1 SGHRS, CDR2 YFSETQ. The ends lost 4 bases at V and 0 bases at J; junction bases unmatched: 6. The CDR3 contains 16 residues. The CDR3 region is CASSLAGQVSYNEQFF. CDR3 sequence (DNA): TGCGCCAGCAGCCTGGCGGGACAGGTCTCCTACAATGAGCAGTTCTTC.